Sequencing of this T cell receptor (beta chain) was carried out in a study of cytomegalovirus exposure and HLA in healthy donors. This CDR3 contains 15 residues. The germline gives CDR1 MNHGY, CDR2 SVAAGI. J gave up 2 bases and V 4 bases, and 5 bases lay outside the gene matches. It was with 60 Vbeta and 13 Jbeta primers that the PCR ran. The data were produced by immunoSEQ multiplex PCR, yet TCRdb's version contains in-frame clones alone and is incomplete. The sample includes 110,000 to 150,000 clones, about 70% of them seen just once. This clone was recorded once. Sequencing was done on a sample of PBMCs. This chain connects TRBV6-9 to TRBJ1-5, with 7 nucleotides matching TRBD1. This clonotype originated in a woman aged 60-70 years in good health and CMV-seropositive. CDR3 sequence: CASSSSGTGNQPQHF. Here the CDR3 DNA reads TGTGCCAGCAGTTCTTCCGGGACAGGCAATCAGCCCCAGCATTTT.